The present T cell receptor beta chain was sequenced within a study of shared clonotypes between healthy human individuals. Findings and limits, study-wide: Naive subsets usually exceeded memory subsets in estimated richness.

Sequencing used immunoSEQ multiplex PCR; TCRdb keeps in-frame clones, though not all of them. Of about 2.4 million clones in the sample, 93% are singletons; the top ten hold 0.36%. As to this clone: As yet, its antigen is unknown.

V lost 2 bases and J 3 bases, leaving 9 bases between the germline ends. CDR3 length equals 13 residues. Germline V gene lookup returns CDR1 SGHRS and CDR2 YFSETQ. The chain couples TRBV5-1 to TRBJ2-7; D uncertain. The origin of this receptor is a man aged 18 to 30 in good health. Some clones in this sample may be carry-over from other donors' samples. The source material was naive CD4+ T cells from PBMCs. The subset is: CD45RA+ positively selected. The CDR3 sequence is CASSFTANYEQYF. CDR3 coding DNA: TGCGCCAGCAGCTTTACGGCAAACTACGAGCAGTACTTC.